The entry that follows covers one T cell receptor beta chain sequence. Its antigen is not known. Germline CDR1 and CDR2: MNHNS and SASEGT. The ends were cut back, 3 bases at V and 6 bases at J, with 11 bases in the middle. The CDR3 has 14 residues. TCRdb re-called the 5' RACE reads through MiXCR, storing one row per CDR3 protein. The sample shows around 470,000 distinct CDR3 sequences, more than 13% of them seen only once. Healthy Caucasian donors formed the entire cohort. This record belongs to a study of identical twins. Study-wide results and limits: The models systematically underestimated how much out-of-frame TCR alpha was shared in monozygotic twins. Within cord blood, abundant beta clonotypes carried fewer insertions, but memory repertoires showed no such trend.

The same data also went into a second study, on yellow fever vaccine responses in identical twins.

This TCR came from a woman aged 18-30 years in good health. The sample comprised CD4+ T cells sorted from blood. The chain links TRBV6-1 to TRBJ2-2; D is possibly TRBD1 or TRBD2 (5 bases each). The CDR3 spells CASSELLGAGELFF. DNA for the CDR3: TGTGCCAGCAGTGAGCTTTTGGGGGCCGGGGAGCTGTTTTTT.